A selection of T cell receptor beta chains follows, all from one sample in a study of blood T cell repertoires in COVID-19. Clones were read by immunoSEQ multiplex PCR, and TCRdb kept only the in-frame ones, dropping some. The data contain approximately 230,000 clones, 70% to 90% of them singletons. Source material: PBMCs or T cells enriched from blood (not recorded which). The receptors stem from a man aged 18 to 30 who had recovered from COVID-19. Both conserved end residues are part of each CDR3. The D gene is left open where the match is weak. The size field is filled for only some rows; it gives once, few, many or a size class.

V,size,J,D,DNA,CDR3
TRBV18,NA,TRBJ1-1,NA,TGTGCCAGCTCGCCCACAAAGAACACTGAAGCTTTCTTT,CASSPTKNTEAFF
TRBV12-3/TRBV12-4,NA,TRBJ2-5,NA,TGTGCCAGCAGTTTTTCCTATTTCCAGTACTTC,CASSFSYFQYF
TRBV6-1,NA,TRBJ1-1,TRBD1,TGTGCCAGCAGTGAATGGACAGGGAACATGAACACTGAAGCTTTCTTT,CASSEWTGNMNTEAFF
TRBV7-9,NA,TRBJ2-6,NA,TGTGCCAGCAGCTTAGGCGGCTCTGGGGCCAACGTCCTGACTTTC,CASSLGGSGANVLTF
TRBV6-4,NA,TRBJ1-3,NA,TGTGCCAGCAGTGACGGGACACGGCGTACCATAAGCTCTGGAAACACCATATATTTT,CASSDGTRRTISSGNTIYF
TRBV13,NA,TRBJ2-3,TRBD2,TGTGCCAGCAGCTTAGGGGCACTAGCGGGCCAAGATACGCAGTATTTT,CASSLGALAGQDTQYF
TRBV7-2,NA,TRBJ2-1,TRBD2,TGTGCCAGCAGCTTAGTTAGCGGGGGCTACAATGAGCAGTTCTTC,CASSLVSGGYNEQFF
TRBV18,NA,TRBJ1-5,NA,TGTGCCAGCGGAGAGGGTGAGGGTCAGCCCCAGCATTTT,CASGEGEGQPQHF
TRBV10-2,NA,TRBJ2-5,TRBD2,TGCGCCAGCAGTGACGAGCGGGGGGGCCGTGAGACCCAGTACTTC,CASSDERGGRETQYF
TRBV20-1,NA,TRBJ1-2,NA,TGCAGTGCTAGAACCGGCTATGGCTACACCTTC,CSARTGYGYTF
TRBV19,NA,TRBJ1-3,TRBD1,TGTGCCAGTAGTTTGGACAGGGCCCCTGGGAACACCATATATTTT,CASSLDRAPGNTIYF
TRBV5-1,NA,TRBJ2-5,TRBD2,TGCGCCAGCAGCTTGCCCCTAGCGGGTTCCGAGACCCAGTACTTC,CASSLPLAGSETQYF
TRBV7-2,NA,TRBJ1-2,NA,TGTGCCAGCAGCTTAGACGGCAGGGGAGTCGGCTACACCTTC,CASSLDGRGVGYTF
TRBV7-9,once,TRBJ1-1,TRBD1,TGTGCCAGCAGCTTAGGGGACAGGGTAAGCACTGAAGCTTTCTTT,CASSLGDRVSTEAFF
TRBV19,NA,TRBJ1-2,TRBD1,TGTGCCAGTAGTCAAGACAGGGGAGGCTATGGCTACACCTTC,CASSQDRGGYGYTF
TRBV2,NA,TRBJ1-2,TRBD1,TGTGCCAGCAGCGGACAGGGAGCTAACTATGGCTACACCTTC,CASSGQGANYGYTF
TRBV19,NA,TRBJ2-3,TRBD2,TGTGCCAGTAAATCGGGACTAGCTTGGGATACGCAGTATTTT,CASKSGLAWDTQYF
TRBV7-9,NA,TRBJ2-7,NA,TGTGCCAGCAGCTTTAGGGCGGGGCTCTCCTACGAGCAGTACTTC,CASSFRAGLSYEQYF
TRBV4-1,NA,TRBJ1-4,NA,TGCGCCAGCAGCCTGGCCGGAGCTAATGAAAAACTGTTTTTT,CASSLAGANEKLFF
TRBV5-4,NA,TRBJ1-6,TRBD1,TGTGCCAGCAGCTTGGAAGGGGGCAATTCACCCCTCCACTTT,CASSLEGGNSPLHF
TRBV28,NA,TRBJ2-1,TRBD2,TGTGCCAGCAGTCCTGGGACTAGCGGGAGATTCGGTGAGCAGTTCTTC,CASSPGTSGRFGEQFF
TRBV3-1/TRBV3-2,NA,TRBJ2-2,TRBD2,TGTGCCAGCAGCCCCTTAGCGGGGGAGAGTCCGAACACCGGGGAGCTGTTTTTT,CASSPLAGESPNTGELFF
TRBV12-2,NA,TRBJ2-4,NA,TGTGCAAGTCGCTCGACGGGTCTAGCCAAAAACATTCAGTACTTC,CASRSTGLAKNIQYF
TRBV5-1,NA,TRBJ2-5,TRBD1,TGCGCCAGCAGCTTACAGGGGGCTGGGGGACAAGAGACCCAGTACTTC,CASSLQGAGGQETQYF
TRBV2,NA,TRBJ2-5,NA,TGTGCCAGCACCAACCAAGAGACCCAGTACTTC,CASTNQETQYF
TRBV6-1,NA,TRBJ1-5,NA,TGTGCCAGCAGTGGGTTTTTGAGGGGAGGCGGTCAGCCCCAGCATTTT,CASSGFLRGGGQPQHF
TRBV30,few,TRBJ1-1,TRBD1,TGTGCCTGGAGGGAGACAGGGGGGGGAGCTTTCTTT,CAWRETGGGAFF
TRBV6-6,NA,TRBJ2-1,NA,TGTGCCAGCAGTCATCCCCCGGGGCTAGCGCTCTACAATGAGCAGTTCTTC,CASSHPPGLALYNEQFF
TRBV29-1,few,TRBJ1-1,NA,TGCAGCGTTGAGGAGAGGGGCGGGGGCGCAGGGAAAGCTTTCTTT,CSVEERGGGAGKAFF
TRBV27,NA,TRBJ1-5,TRBD1,TGTGCCAGCAGTTTAGGGACAGGGGGCAATCAGCCCCAGCATTTT,CASSLGTGGNQPQHF
TRBV7-2,NA,TRBJ1-4,NA,TGTGCCAGCAGCTTAGGCCTTCACTCAACTAATGAAAAACTGTTTTTT,CASSLGLHSTNEKLFF
TRBV2,NA,TRBJ2-7,TRBD1,TGTGCCAGCAGGAGGACAGGAGACCCCTACGAGCAGTACTTC,CASRRTGDPYEQYF
TRBV7-9,NA,TRBJ1-6,TRBD1,TGTGCCAGCAGCTTGTCGACAGGGGGCAGTTCACCCCTCCACTTT,CASSLSTGGSSPLHF
TRBV4-1,NA,TRBJ1-2,TRBD1,TGCGCCAGCAGCCTGAGAGGGGGGACAGAATATGGCTACACCTTC,CASSLRGGTEYGYTF
TRBV5-1,NA,TRBJ2-3,TRBD2,TGCGCCAGCAGCCCAACGACTAGCGGAAGAGGCACAGATACGCAGTATTTT,CASSPTTSGRGTDTQYF
TRBV5-4,NA,TRBJ2-5,TRBD1,TGTGCCAGCAGCGGTCCGGGACAGGGATGGGAGACCCAGTACTTC,CASSGPGQGWETQYF
TRBV28,NA,TRBJ1-1,NA,TGTGCCAGCAGAGCCGACTACGGGATCGTGGACACTGAAGCTTTCTTT,CASRADYGIVDTEAFF
TRBV19,NA,TRBJ2-1,TRBD2,TGTGCCAGTAGTGCCGCCGCGGGAGGGCCCAATGAGCAGTTCTTC,CASSAAAGGPNEQFF
TRBV2,NA,TRBJ1-2,TRBD1,TGTGCCAGCAGCGAAAAACAGGGGGCTGGCTACACCTTC,CASSEKQGAGYTF
TRBV19,NA,TRBJ2-7,NA,TGTGCCAGTAGTCGCGGGATTTACGAGCAGTACTTC,CASSRGIYEQYF
TRBV11-2,NA,TRBJ2-2,NA,TGTGCCAGCAGCTTAGGTGGGAGCACCGGGGAGCTGTTTTTT,CASSLGGSTGELFF
TRBV10-3,NA,TRBJ2-7,NA,TGTGCCATCAGTGAAGGGGTACAGCTTTACGAGCAGTACTTC,CAISEGVQLYEQYF
TRBV3-1/TRBV3-2,NA,TRBJ1-1,TRBD1,TGTGCCAGCAGCCTCGGGACAGGAATGGACACTGAAGCTTTCTTT,CASSLGTGMDTEAFF
TRBV3-1/TRBV3-2,NA,TRBJ2-7,TRBD2,TGTGCCAGCAGCCAAGTGGGGCTAGCGGAGTCCTACGAGCAGTACTTC,CASSQVGLAESYEQYF
TRBV25-1,NA,TRBJ1-1,TRBD1,TGTGCCAGCAGTGAGGGACAGGTGAACACTGAAGCTTTCTTT,CASSEGQVNTEAFF
TRBV28,NA,TRBJ1-1,NA,TGTGCCAGCAGTTGGGGGGGCTCCGCGTACACTGAAGCTTTCTTT,CASSWGGSAYTEAFF
TRBV27,NA,TRBJ1-4,TRBD1,TGTGCCAGCAGTGGACAGGGGGCTTATGAAAAACTGTTTTTT,CASSGQGAYEKLFF
TRBV7-9,NA,TRBJ2-7,NA,TGTGCCAGCAGCTTCATTGAAGGGGCGAGCTACGAGCAGTACTTC,CASSFIEGASYEQYF
TRBV2,NA,TRBJ2-7,TRBD2,TGTGCCAGCATGCGGGGGGGCGGCGACGAGCAGTACTTC,CASMRGGGDEQYF
TRBV3-1/TRBV3-2,NA,TRBJ2-5,TRBD2,TGTGCCAGCAGCCAAGCCGAACTAGCGGGGGGGCCCGGGACCCAGTACTTC,CASSQAELAGGPGTQYF
TRBV7-6,few,TRBJ2-7,TRBD2,TGTGCCAGCAGCCCGGGACTAGCGGGTTACGAGCAGTACTTC,CASSPGLAGYEQYF
TRBV28,NA,TRBJ2-4,NA,TGTGCCAGCAGTTCTACAGGGTTAGCCAAAAACATTCAGTACTTC,CASSSTGLAKNIQYF